This note documents a single TCR beta chain sequence. This sample is drawn from a study of control samples from healthy donors and cancer patients. CDR3 size: 14 residues. Between the trimmed V and J ends, which lost 4 bases and 0 bases, there was a span of 10 bases. Germline CDR1 is SGDLS and CDR2 is YYNGEE. Data came from immunoSEQ multiplex PCR; TCRdb stores just in-frame clones and leaves some out. The sample consists of some 130,000 clones, under 95% of them appearing once. The chain employs TRBV9 and TRBJ1-1; D remains ambiguous. The sample was PBMCs. The receptor was isolated from a man aged 50 to 59 with head and neck cancer. CDR3 bases: TGTGCCAGCAGCTCTAGGGCAGTGAACACTGAAGCTTTCTTT. This codes for CASSSRAVNTEAFF.